Each of the 7 T cell receptor beta chains below was sequenced from the same sample in a study of graft-versus-host responses after intestinal transplantation. Profiling relied on immunoSEQ multiplex PCR, and the TCRdb table lists in-frame clones only, not all of them. The sample lists over 55,000 clones, around 82% occurring once. Which antigens these TCRs recognize remains unknown. Sequenced here: unstimulated CD4+ T cells sorted from spleen or lymph node cells, sampled before transplant. The receptors originated from a human donor who was the organ donor for an intestinal transplant.

The count of this clone is one. Here the CDR3 reads CASTPLQGYTEAFF. DNA of the CDR3: TGTGCCAGCACGCCACTCCAGGGATACACTGAAGCTTTCTTT. The chain has TRBV28 and TRBJ1-1; D might be TRBD1 (5 bases). The CDR3 loop spans 14 amino acids. V was shortened by 7 bases and J by 3 bases, with 15 bases between the two germline ends. From germline, CDR1 is MDHEN and CDR2 SYDVKM. The variable domain in full, with the rest retrieved from reference TRBV28 and TRBJ1-1, is DVKVTQSSRYLVKRTGEKVFLECVQDMDHENMFWYRQDPGLGLRLIYFSYDVKMKEKGDIPEGYSVSREKKERFSLILESASTNQTSMYLCASTPLQGYTEAFFGQGTRLTVV.

The chain uses TRBV19 and TRBJ1-1, with a tentative D call TRBD1 (6 bases). V dropped 5 bases and J dropped 3 bases, with 22 bases sitting between them. The V gene's germline CDR1 is LNHDA and CDR2 SQIVND (reference sequence). This CDR3 region has 17 residues. The CDR3 region has the DNA TGTGCCAGTAGTCTCGCAGGGCGGGGGGCCGGAGACACTGAAGCTTTCTTT. This gives the protein CASSLAGRGAGDTEAFF.

The V call is TRBV14, the J call TRBJ2-2; D is unresolved. The CDR3 totals 13 residues. From germline, CDR1 is SGHDN and CDR2 FVKESK. The germline V and J ends were trimmed by 0 bases and 13 bases, with 12 bases remaining between them. CDR3 protein: CASSQDEPSGLFF. The CDR3 region has the DNA TGTGCCAGCAGCCAAGATGAGCCATCCGGGCTGTTTTTT.

In its sample, this clone was seen a few times. This chain connects TRBV2 to TRBJ2-4; 9 bases map to TRBD1. The CDR3 loop spans 15 amino acids. Germline-derived CDR1 and CDR2 are SNHLY and FYNNEI. V lost 2 bases to trimming and J lost 7 bases; unmatched junction nucleotides: 6. The CDR3 DNA is TGTGCCAGCAGTGAATCTAGAACAGGGGGCAACATTCAGTACTTC. It is translated as CASSESRTGGNIQYF.

The rearrangement links TRBV4-2 to TRBJ2-2; tentative D call: TRBD1 (5 bases). This CDR3 comprises 16 residues. V shed 1 base and J shed 0 bases, with 9 bases lying between them. In germline, CDR1 is LGHNA, CDR2 YNFKEQ. The DNA of the CDR3 is TGTGCCAGCAGCCAAGGACGACAGTCGAACACCGGGGAGCTGTTTTTT. It is translated as CASSQGRQSNTGELFF.

The rearrangement links TRBV6-5 to TRBJ2-1, with D possibly being TRBD2 (5 bases). V gave up 6 bases and J gave up 5 bases, with 14 bases separating them. Germline loops: CDR1 MNHEY, CDR2 SVGAGI. The CDR3 length is 14 residues. The CDR3 DNA reads as TGTGCCAGCAGGGCTGAGAGGGCTAACAATGAGCAGTTCTTC. This encodes CASRAERANNEQFF.

The rearrangement links TRBV6-5 to TRBJ1-4; maybe TRBD1 (5 bases). This CDR3 comprises 14 residues. The ends were cut back, 2 bases at V and 10 bases at J, with 14 bases in the middle. Germline V gene sequence: CDR1 MNHEY, CDR2 SVGAGI. The CDR3 sequence: CASSYTGPDGKLFF. The CDR3 DNA reads TGTGCCAGCAGTTACACAGGCCCGGATGGAAAACTGTTTTTT.